These T cell receptor beta chains were read from a single sample in a study of T cell changes during pregnancy in multiple sclerosis. Sequencing was performed with immunoSEQ multiplex PCR; in TCRdb, only in-frame clones are kept and a portion is missing. The sample carries around 5,200 clones, 81% recorded once. Source: CD8+ T cells from peripheral blood mononuclear cells, taken in the second trimester of pregnancy. All receptors come from a female donor in good health, enrolled as a control in a pregnancy study. Both conserved end residues are part of each CDR3. D genes are given only for firm matches. For some rows the clone size is stated as once, few or many, or as a class when expanded; others skip it.

v_call: TRBV6-1
clone_size: -
j_call: TRBJ2-3
d_call: TRBD2
cdr3_aa: CASSEIGGGPDTQYF
cdr3_nt: TGTGCCAGCAGTGAAATCGGGGGGGGCCCCGATACGCAGTATTTT

v_call: TRBV6-4
clone_size: -
j_call: TRBJ2-1
d_call: -
cdr3_aa: CASSDSSRQVNEQFF
cdr3_nt: TGTGCCAGCAGTGACTCTTCCCGCCAGGTGAATGAGCAGTTCTTC

v_call: TRBV9
clone_size: -
j_call: TRBJ2-3
d_call: -
cdr3_aa: CASSVSGTFTDTQYF
cdr3_nt: TGTGCCAGCAGCGTATCAGGAACCTTCACAGATACGCAGTATTTT

v_call: TRBV28
clone_size: -
j_call: TRBJ2-3
d_call: -
cdr3_aa: CASSFFPGERSTDTQYF
cdr3_nt: TGTGCCAGCAGTTTCTTCCCAGGGGAGCGGAGCACAGATACGCAGTATTTT

v_call: TRBV7-9
clone_size: -
j_call: TRBJ1-5
d_call: -
cdr3_aa: CASSLAQGSNQPQHF
cdr3_nt: TGTGCCAGCAGCTTGGCCCAGGGTAGTAATCAGCCCCAGCATTTT

v_call: TRBV2
clone_size: few
j_call: TRBJ2-1
d_call: TRBD2
cdr3_aa: CASSSFGSAGAEQFF
cdr3_nt: TGTGCCAGCAGTTCCTTCGGGTCAGCGGGAGCTGAGCAGTTCTTC

v_call: TRBV5-5
clone_size: -
j_call: TRBJ1-3
d_call: -
cdr3_aa: CASSHGNSGNTIYF
cdr3_nt: TGTGCCAGCAGCCACGGGAACTCTGGAAACACCATATATTTT

v_call: TRBV6-6
clone_size: -
j_call: TRBJ1-4
d_call: TRBD1
cdr3_aa: CASSPWTGQNEKLFF
cdr3_nt: TGTGCCAGCAGTCCCTGGACAGGGCAGAATGAAAAACTGTTTTTT

v_call: TRBV15
clone_size: -
j_call: TRBJ2-1
d_call: -
cdr3_aa: CATSPSLGSGWNEQFF
cdr3_nt: TGTGCCACCAGCCCCTCTCTGGGCTCGGGGTGGAATGAGCAGTTCTTC

v_call: TRBV27
clone_size: -
j_call: TRBJ2-7
d_call: -
cdr3_aa: CASSVTRSYEQYF
cdr3_nt: TGTGCCAGCAGTGTGACTAGATCGTACGAGCAGTACTTC

v_call: TRBV25-1
clone_size: once
j_call: TRBJ2-1
d_call: TRBD2
cdr3_aa: CASSEAAGGPGGEQFF
cdr3_nt: TGTGCCAGCAGTGAAGCGGCGGGGGGGCCGGGGGGTGAGCAGTTCTTC

v_call: TRBV7-9
clone_size: -
j_call: TRBJ2-7
d_call: TRBD1
cdr3_aa: CASSPRYRGYEQYF
cdr3_nt: TGTGCCAGCAGCCCTAGATACAGGGGCTACGAGCAGTACTTC

v_call: TRBV6-5
clone_size: -
j_call: TRBJ1-6
d_call: -
cdr3_aa: CASRPGLGNSPLHF
cdr3_nt: TGTGCCAGCAGGCCTGGGCTGGGTAATTCACCCCTCCACTTT

v_call: TRBV4-2
clone_size: -
j_call: TRBJ2-2
d_call: TRBD2
cdr3_aa: CASSPRAGEGTGELFF
cdr3_nt: TGTGCCAGCAGCCCCCGAGCGGGGGAGGGCACCGGGGAGCTGTTTTTT

v_call: TRBV1
clone_size: -
j_call: TRBJ2-7
d_call: -
cdr3_aa: CTSSQDLGTAGGLEQYF
cdr3_nt: TGCACCAGCAGCCAAGACCTCGGGACAGCGGGAGGGCTCGAGCAGTACTTC

v_call: TRBV4-2
clone_size: -
j_call: TRBJ2-1
d_call: TRBD1
cdr3_aa: CASSQDYGQGFRGEQFF
cdr3_nt: TGTGCCAGCAGCCAGGACTACGGACAGGGGTTCCGAGGGGAGCAGTTCTTC

v_call: TRBV25-1
clone_size: -
j_call: TRBJ1-1
d_call: TRBD1
cdr3_aa: CASRPPDRANTEAFF
cdr3_nt: TGTGCCAGCCGACCCCCGGACAGGGCTAACACTGAAGCTTTCTTT

v_call: TRBV6-5
clone_size: -
j_call: TRBJ1-1
d_call: -
cdr3_aa: CASSRGGAEAFF
cdr3_nt: TGTGCCAGCAGCCGGGGGGGAGCTGAAGCTTTCTTT

v_call: TRBV13
clone_size: -
j_call: TRBJ2-7
d_call: -
cdr3_aa: CASSLTGVHEQYF
cdr3_nt: TGTGCCAGCAGCTTAACGGGGGTCCACGAGCAGTACTTC

v_call: TRBV7-9
clone_size: -
j_call: TRBJ2-7
d_call: TRBD1
cdr3_aa: CASRPPGQGSGEQYF
cdr3_nt: TGTGCCAGCAGACCACCGGGACAGGGTTCGGGCGAGCAGTACTTC

v_call: TRBV28
clone_size: few
j_call: TRBJ2-5
d_call: TRBD1
cdr3_aa: CASTIGGQGAGETQYF
cdr3_nt: TGTGCCAGCACCATTGGGGGACAGGGGGCCGGAGAGACCCAGTACTTC

v_call: TRBV7-9
clone_size: -
j_call: TRBJ2-1
d_call: TRBD2
cdr3_aa: CASSFPGSGSVGYNEQFF
cdr3_nt: TGTGCCAGCAGCTTTCCCGGTAGCGGGAGCGTTGGCTACAATGAGCAGTTCTTC

v_call: TRBV27
clone_size: -
j_call: TRBJ2-7
d_call: TRBD2
cdr3_aa: CASSLTSGSVNEQYF
cdr3_nt: TGTGCCAGCAGTTTGACTAGCGGGAGCGTGAACGAGCAGTACTTC